The present T cell receptor beta chain was sequenced within a study of somatic mutations in cytotoxic T cells in rheumatoid arthritis. V was clipped by 0 bases and J by 7 bases; unmatched bases: 10. This CDR3 is 17 amino acids long. CDR1 SGHRS and CDR2 YFSETQ come from the germline V gene. Original handling: Matches were rare between published virus-specific TCRB sequences and patient CD8+ clones exceeding 1%. TCRdb keeps only in-frame clones here, not all; method: immunoSEQ multiplex PCR. Clone size and V and J calls were adopted from that table, with D and trimming inferred from the DNA. Of just over 30,000 clones listed, around 86% were seen once; the top ten hold around 8.2%. Each population, CD4+ and CD8+ cells, was isolated by positive magnetic bead selection and checked for purity by flow cytometry.

The source of this sequence is an adult with rheumatoid arthritis. The chain joins TRBV5-1 to TRBJ2-2, with 9 bases fitting TRBD1. The sequencing sample was made of CD8+ T cells sorted from blood. The CDR3 sequence is CASSLAGTGRIHGELFF. The CDR3 coding sequence is TGCGCCAGCAGCTTGGCCGGGACAGGGCGTATACACGGGGAGCTGTTTTTT.